The 17 T cell receptor beta chains presented below share a single source sample, sequenced in a study of blood T cell repertoires in COVID-19. Some clones are missing from TCRdb's copy, which holds only in-frame ones; the method was immunoSEQ multiplex PCR. The data contain 95,000 to 110,000 clones, around nine tenths of them singletons. Sequencing used peripheral blood. Receptors were obtained from a human donor in a cohort sampled during active COVID-19.

The chain joins TRBV19 to TRBJ2-3; 11 positions match TRBD2. Germline CDR1 and CDR2: LNHDA and SQIVND (reference sequence). This CDR3 has 16 residues. With 6 bases clipped from V and 3 bases from J, the junction kept 8 bases outside the gene matches. The CDR3 here is CASRASGLAETDTQYF. CDR3 in DNA: TGTGCCAGTAGAGCCTCGGGACTAGCGGAGACAGATACGCAGTATTTT.

CDR3 DNA: TGTGCCAGCAGCTTCGATCAGGGGGCCCACACCGGGGAGCTGTTTTTT. Its translation: CASSFDQGAHTGELFF. The genes are TRBV7-2 and TRBJ2-2; the match to TRBD1 covers 8 bases. After removal of 3 bases from V and 3 bases from J, the junction contained 6 bases not matched to a gene. CDR1 and CDR2 from the germline V gene are SGHTA and FQGNSA. The CDR3 loop spans 16 amino acids.

This sequence joins TRBV9 and TRBJ2-7; 10 bases are shared with TRBD1. CDR1 is SGDLS, CDR2 YYNGEE, per germline. The CDR3 consists of 16 residues. Trimming removed 0 bases from V and 6 bases from J; junction bases left unmatched: 9. The DNA for the CDR3 is TGTGCCAGCAGCGTAGGGGCTAGGGACAGGGGCGGCGAGCAGTACTTC. It is translated as CASSVGARDRGGEQYF.

The V and J genes are TRBV30 and TRBJ2-1; the match to TRBD2 covers 10 bases. In germline, CDR1 is GTSNPN, CDR2 SVGIG (reference sequence). The J segment lost 9 bases and the V segment lost 2 bases, leaving 13 bases of the junction unmatched. This CDR3 comprises 16 residues. DNA for the CDR3: TGTGCCTGGAGTAGCGGGAGGGGGTCTGGTAGAGGTGAGCAGTTCTTC. As protein: CAWSSGRGSGRGEQFF.

The J gene is TRBJ2-3, the V gene TRBV27; D is undetermined. The germline V gene encodes CDR1 MNHEY and CDR2 SMNVEV (reference sequence). V was cut by 5 bases and J by 0 bases, with 9 bases left in between. The CDR3 has 14 amino acids. The CDR3 DNA reads as TGTGCCAGCAGTGCGTATATAAGCACAGATACGCAGTATTTT. This gives the protein CASSAYISTDTQYF.

This clone was counted once. The CDR3, as DNA: TGTGCCACCGAGGGGGAACGCACAGATACGCAGTATTTT. Translation: CATEGERTDTQYF. The rearrangement joins TRBV24-1 to TRBJ2-3, with D perhaps matching TRBD1 (6 bases). Trimming shortened V by 9 bases and J by 1 base, and 10 bases separated the two germline ends. Germline V gives CDR1 KGHDR, CDR2 SFDVKD. The CDR3 consists of 13 residues.

The genes are TRBV9 and TRBJ2-5; 13 nucleotides align to TRBD2. Germline V gene sequence: CDR1 SGDLS, CDR2 YYNGEE. This CDR3 has 16 amino acids. The ends lost 8 bases at V and 0 bases at J; junction bases unmatched: 7. The CDR3 reads CASTSGLAGYQETQYF. In nucleotides, the CDR3 is TGTGCCAGTACCTCGGGACTAGCGGGGTACCAAGAGACCCAGTACTTC.

In this sample, this clone turned up a few times. CDR3 amino acids: CASGRTDTQYF. The CDR3 nucleotides read TGTGCCAGCGGCCGCACAGATACGCAGTATTTT. V is TRBV12-3 or TRBV12-4 and J is TRBJ2-3, with D hard to call. V was shortened by 8 bases and J by 1 base, with 4 bases between the two germline ends. CDR3 size: 11 residues.

The J gene is TRBJ1-2, the V gene TRBV12-3 or TRBV12-4; 11 nucleotides align to TRBD1. The CDR3 loop spans 13 amino acids. V lost 7 bases to trimming and J lost 7 bases; unmatched junction nucleotides: 5. Here the CDR3 DNA reads TGTGCCAGCACACGGACAGGGGGCCCTGGCTACACCTTC. It yields the protein CASTRTGGPGYTF.

The chain couples TRBV5-1 to TRBJ1-2; TRBD1 matches at 7 bases. The CDR3 extends over 15 amino acids. The trim removed 4 bases at V and 2 bases at J, leaving 8 bases unmatched. Germline CDR1 reads SGHRS; CDR2 reads YFSETQ. The CDR3 protein is CASSPLPTGNYGYTF. CDR3 DNA: TGCGCCAGCAGCCCCCTACCGACAGGGAACTATGGCTACACCTTC. Using reference TRBV5-1 and TRBJ1-2 for the parts outside the CDR3, the full variable domain is KAGVTQTPRYLIKTRGQQVTLSCSPISGHRSVSWYQQTPGQGLQFLFEYFSETQRNKGNFPGRFSGRQFSNSRSEMNVSTLELGDSALYLCASSPLPTGNYGYTFGSGTRLTVV.

The chain couples TRBV28 to TRBJ2-7; 12 positions match TRBD1. V lost 6 bases to trimming and J lost 7 bases; unmatched junction nucleotides: 10. This CDR3 has 15 amino acids. In germline, CDR1 is MDHEN, CDR2 SYDVKM. CDR3 DNA: TGTGCCAGCAGCAAGCCGGGACAGGGGGCGTTTGAGCAGTACTTC. Amino acid sequence: CASSKPGQGAFEQYF.

The chain is built from TRBV4-2 and TRBJ2-7; 13 positions match TRBD2. The ends lost 6 bases at V and 4 bases at J; junction bases unmatched: 0. Germline values: CDR1 LGHNA, CDR2 YNFKEQ. The CDR3 loop spans 13 amino acids. The CDR3 here is CASRGLAGYEQYF. CDR3 nucleotides: TGTGCCAGCAGGGGACTAGCGGGGTACGAGCAGTACTTC.

The rearrangement joins TRBV19 to TRBJ2-7, with TRBD2 identical over 8 bases. Germline trimming cut 4 bases from V and 5 bases from J; bases unmatched to any gene: 10. The CDR3 totals 15 residues. Germline loops: CDR1 LNHDA, CDR2 SQIVND (reference sequence). The DNA for the CDR3 is TGTGCCAGTAGTACTATTAGCGGGGTCCCCAACGAGCAGTACTTC. As protein: CASSTISGVPNEQYF.

The J gene is TRBJ1-2, the V gene TRBV11-1; the D is unclear. The germline gives CDR1 SGHAT, CDR2 FQDESV (reference sequence). This CDR3 region has 12 residues. The germline V and J ends were trimmed by 1 base and 8 bases, with 8 bases remaining between them. The chain's CDR3 is CASSLVTVGYTF. In DNA, the CDR3 is TGTGCCAGCAGCTTAGTCACAGTCGGCTACACCTTC.

The chain is built from TRBV10-3 and TRBJ1-5; TRBD1 aligns across 9 bases. Per the germline V gene, CDR1 is ENHRY and CDR2 is SYGVKD. This CDR3 is built from 14 residues. Germline trimming cut 6 bases from V and 7 bases from J; bases unmatched to any gene: 7. Here the CDR3 reads CAISKTGGEQPQHF. The CDR3, as DNA: TGTGCCATCAGCAAGACAGGGGGGGAGCAGCCCCAGCATTTT.

V gene TRBV30 combines with J gene TRBJ2-7; 8 bases are a match to TRBD2. This CDR3 is built from 11 residues. The J segment lost 9 bases and the V segment lost 8 bases, leaving 9 bases of the junction unmatched. Germline values: CDR1 GTSNPN, CDR2 SVGIG (reference sequence). The CDR3 DNA follows: TGTGCCAAGGCGTCCGGGACTAGGCAGTACTTC. Amino acids: CAKASGTRQYF. Complete variable domain (other parts from reference TRBV30 and TRBJ2-7): SQTIHQWPATLVQPVGSPLSLECTVEGTSNPNLYWYRQAAGRGLQLLFYSVGIGQISSEVPQNLSASRPQDRQFILSSKKLLLSDSGFYLCAKASGTRQYFGPGTRLTVT.

The chain carries TRBV2 and TRBJ1-5, with TRBD1 as a possible D gene (5 bases). The CDR3 runs 13 residues. Looked up from germline, CDR1 is SNHLY and CDR2 is FYNNEI. Trimming removed 10 bases from V and 9 bases from J, with 19 bases in between. The CDR3 is CATRRDSLLPQHF. The DNA for the CDR3 is TGTGCCACCCGGAGAGACAGTCTTTTGCCCCAGCATTTT.